This paragraph covers one T cell receptor (beta chain) sequence. Its antigen is not known. The record originates from a study of CD8+CD57+ T cells in acquired aplastic anemia. Study context: Sorted CD4+ and CD8+ cell DNA averaged around 3.3 ug. Healthy donor CD4+ cell samples had a mean of roughly 10 million reads.

The CDR3 is 13 residues long. J was trimmed by 5 bases and V by 4 bases; bases with no gene match: 5. Per germline, CDR1 SQVTM and CDR2 ANQGSEA. General study findings and limits: Between the patient and control groups, CD8+ Simpson's diversity did not differ significantly. Between patients and controls, 25 to 35 CD8+ CDR3 sequences were found in common.

Investigators profiled TCR beta VDJ and CDR3 from genomic DNA template. Using its own MiXCR run on the reads, TCRdb lists one record per CDR3 protein. Of about 210,000 distinct CDR3 sequences in the sample, 30% to 40% were seen once. The sample taken for sequencing was sorted CD4+, CD8+, or CD8+CD57+ T cells (not recorded which) from PBMCs. This receptor was taken from a human donor in good health, serving as a control. The gene calls are TRBV29-1 and TRBJ1-2, with TRBD1 matching over 9 bases. The CDR3 nucleotides are TGCAGCGTTGTACTTGGGACAGGGTATGGCTACACCTTC. It encodes CSVVLGTGYGYTF.